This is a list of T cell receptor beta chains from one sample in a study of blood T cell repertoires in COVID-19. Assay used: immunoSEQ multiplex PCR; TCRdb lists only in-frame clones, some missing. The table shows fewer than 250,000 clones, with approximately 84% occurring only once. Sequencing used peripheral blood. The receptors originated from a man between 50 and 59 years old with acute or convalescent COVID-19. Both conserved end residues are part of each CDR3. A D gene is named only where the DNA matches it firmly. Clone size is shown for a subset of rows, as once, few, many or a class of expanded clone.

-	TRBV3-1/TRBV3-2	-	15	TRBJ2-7	TGTGCCAGCAGCCAAGCCCCCGGAGGCTCCTACGAGCAGTACTTC	CASSQAPGGSYEQYF
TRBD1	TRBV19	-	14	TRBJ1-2	TGTGCCAGTAGTGTTGGACAGGGGGCTGGTGGCTACACCTTC	CASSVGQGAGGYTF
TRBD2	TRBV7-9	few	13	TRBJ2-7	TGTGCCAGCAACAAAGCGGGACTCAGCGAGCAGTACTTC	CASNKAGLSEQYF
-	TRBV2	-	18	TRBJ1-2	TGTGCCAGCAGGGGCCCGGGACATACCTACATACGGAACTATGGCTACACCTTC	CASRGPGHTYIRNYGYTF
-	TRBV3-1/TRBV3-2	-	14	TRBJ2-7	TGTGCCAGCAGCCAAGAAGGAGGGTTATGGGAGCAGTACTTC	CASSQEGGLWEQYF
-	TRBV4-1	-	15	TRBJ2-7	TGCGCCAGCAGCCAACTCTCCTCTAGCTCCTACGAGCAGTACTTC	CASSQLSSSSYEQYF
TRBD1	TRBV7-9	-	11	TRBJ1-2	TGTGCCAGCAGCTCAGGGGGCGGCTACACCTTC	CASSSGGGYTF
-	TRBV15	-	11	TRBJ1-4	TGTGCCACCAGCAGCAGGGAAAAACTGTTTTTT	CATSSREKLFF
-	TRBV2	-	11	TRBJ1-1	TGTGCCAGCAGTGGCGACACTGAAGCTTTCTTT	CASSGDTEAFF
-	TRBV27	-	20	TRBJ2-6	TGTGCCAGCAGTTTACTAGGAGCAGGGTGGCAGGTATCTGGGGCCAACGTCCTGACTTTC	CASSLLGAGWQVSGANVLTF